This passage covers 26 T cell receptor beta chains from one sample sequenced in a study of blood T cells in healthy people across ages (dated by TCRdb to about 2015). Libraries were made using 5' RACE. Reads for this sample came from an Illumina HiSeq 2500. A second PCR of about 6 to 12 cycles was run with a J-beta primer mix and a sample-barcoded 5' primer. The public reads were run again by TCRdb, first through fastp at Q25 and then through MiXCR, and only productive beta chains were kept. Merged by CDR3 protein, the rows form single entries marked with the most common genes and DNA. In all, the sample holds 1,300,000 or so distinct CDR3 sequences, and 55% to 75% of those were seen once. The top ten hold about 6.7% of the sample. What was sequenced was blood. These receptors all come from a man between 18 and 35 years old in good health.

V usage is TRBV12-3 or TRBV12-4 and J usage is TRBJ2-1; D not resolved. The CDR3 is 12 residues long. V shed 2 bases and J shed 9 bases, with 8 bases lying between them. The CDR3, as DNA: TGTGCCAGCAGTTTACGCAAAAGTGAGCAGTTCTTC. Its protein is CASSLRKSEQFF.

The chain uses TRBV7-2 and TRBJ2-5; 9 bases are shared with TRBD2. Gene TRBJ2-7 matches the end of the DNA better, so the J call may be wrong. The germline V gene has CDR1 SGHTA and CDR2 FQGNSA. This CDR3 spans 16 amino acids. This chain's CDR3 is CASSLAPSGAQYEQYF. The DNA of the CDR3 is TGTGCCAGCAGCTTAGCCCCTAGCGGGGCCCAATACGAGCAGTACTTC.

This chain connects TRBV29-1 to TRBJ2-3; tentative D call: TRBD2 (5 bases). The germline V gene encodes CDR1 SQVTM and CDR2 ANQGSEA. The CDR3 runs 11 residues. V was clipped by 6 bases and J by 5 bases, with 9 bases between them. The CDR3 DNA follows: TGCAGCGTAGCTGGACTAGATACGCAGTATTTT. As protein: CSVAGLDTQYF.

The rearrangement joins TRBV3-1 to TRBJ1-2; D is perhaps TRBD1 (5 bases). Trimming took off 5 bases at V and 0 bases at J, with 22 bases between the two ends. Germline CDR1 reads LGHDT; CDR2 reads YNNKEL (reference sequence). The length of the CDR3 is 18 residues. CDR3 sequence (DNA): TGTGCCAGCAGCAACTACGGGACCGACCGGTACGCTAACTATGGCTACACCTTC. It specifies CASSNYGTDRYANYGYTF.

This chain connects TRBV29-1 to TRBJ2-1; 10 bases are a match to TRBD2. Germline V lookup: CDR1 SQVTM, CDR2 ANQGSEA. Germline trimming cut 7 bases from V and 6 bases from J; bases unmatched to any gene: 6. The CDR3 runs 13 residues. The CDR3 protein is CSAGTSGANEQFF. CDR3 nucleotide sequence: TGCAGCGCCGGTACTAGCGGGGCCAATGAGCAGTTCTTC.

This chain uses TRBV28 with TRBJ2-2; a possible D gene is TRBD1 (6 bases). The V end was cut by 5 bases, the J end by 7 bases, with 8 bases between. The CDR3 contains 12 residues. Germline V CDR1 and CDR2: MDHEN, SYDVKM. The DNA for the CDR3 is TGTGCCAGCAGTGCAGGGGACGGGGAGCTGTTTTTT. It encodes CASSAGDGELFF.

This clonotype was observed many times. The chain has TRBV6-1 and TRBJ1-1, with a possible D match to TRBD1 (5 bases). This CDR3 comprises 14 residues. From germline, CDR1 is MNHNS and CDR2 SASEGT. Deletions cut 10 bases from V and 4 bases from J, with 19 bases between. The DNA for the CDR3 is TGTGCCACCGATGGGGGGACGGGTCCCACTGAAGCTTTCTTT. This codes for CATDGGTGPTEAFF.

J is TRBJ2-7 and V is TRBV12-5, with 10 bases that match TRBD2. Germline V gene data show CDR1 as LGHNT and CDR2 as FRNRAP. The V and J ends lost 1 base and 4 bases, in that order; junction bases with no gene match: 4. CDR3 length: 15 amino acids. The chain's CDR3 is CASGLGASGSYEQYF. The CDR3 DNA reads as TGTGCTAGTGGTTTGGGGGCTAGCGGGAGTTACGAGCAGTACTTC.

This chain joins TRBV28 and TRBJ2-4; 11 bases line up with TRBD2. Germline CDR1 reads MDHEN; CDR2 reads SYDVKM. The V gene end was trimmed by 5 bases and the J gene end by 3 bases; junction bases not matched to a gene: 3. CDR3 length: 15 residues. The CDR3 nucleotides read TGTGCCAGCAGTCTTAGCGGGGGGGGCAAAAACATTCAGTACTTC. Protein sequence: CASSLSGGGKNIQYF.

With respect to this clonotype: The junction does not match germline at one end; this may be a read error. This chain uses TRBV4-2 with TRBJ1-1; a weak D match, TRBD1 (5 bases). Germline V gene data show CDR1 as LGHNA and CDR2 as YNFKEQ. The CDR3 covers 13 residues. The CDR3 is CASSQDGGTEAFF. The CDR3 bases are TGCGCCAGCAGCCAAGATGGGGGGACTGAAGCTTTCTTT.

The chain is built from TRBV6-5 and TRBJ2-7; D perhaps matches TRBD1 (5 bases). Germline CDR1 is MNHEY and CDR2 is SVGAGI. V lost 2 bases, J lost 6 bases, and 14 bases lay in between. The CDR3 totals 14 residues. The CDR3 sequence is CASSYGVQGSEQYF. CDR3 DNA: TGTGCCAGCAGTTACGGGGTGCAGGGAAGCGAGCAGTACTTC.

This chain links TRBV27 with TRBJ2-1; TRBD1 is a possible D gene (6 bases). The J call could be wrong; TRBJ2-7 is a better fit for the DNA end. The CDR3 sequence is 14 residues long. Germline CDR1 reads MNHEY; CDR2 reads SMNVEV (reference sequence). The CDR3 sequence: CASSFGGQLTEQYF. CDR3 DNA: TGTGCCAGCAGTTTTGGAGGACAGCTTACCGAGCAGTACTTC.

This chain links TRBV7-2 with TRBJ1-2, with D hard to call. Between the trimmed V and J ends, which lost 5 bases and 5 bases, there was a span of 12 bases. Germline V gives CDR1 SGHTA, CDR2 FQGNSA. This CDR3 spans 13 amino acids. The CDR3 reads CASSPTERYGYTF. The DNA of the CDR3 is TGTGCCAGCAGCCCTACCGAAAGATATGGCTACACCTTC.

In its sample, this clonotype was seen once. This chain joins TRBV9 and TRBJ2-5; D is tentatively TRBD1 or TRBD2 (7 bases each). Trimming took 0 bases from V and 3 from J, leaving 18 bases between them. The CDR3 is made up of 17 amino acids. Germline V gives CDR1 SGDLS, CDR2 YYNGEE. In DNA, the CDR3 is TGTGCCAGCAGCGTAGGGGCTGCAGGGGGGGGGAAAGAGACCCAGTACTTC. Its protein is CASSVGAAGGGKETQYF.

The chain employs TRBV20-1 and TRBJ2-7; no definite D call. This CDR3 is 15 amino acids long. Germline V lookup: CDR1 DFQATT, CDR2 SNEGSKA (reference sequence). V lost 0 bases to trimming and J lost 6 bases, with 18 bases between them. CDR3: CSARDVGTIGIEQYF. CDR3 in DNA: TGCAGTGCTAGAGATGTCGGAACTATTGGAATCGAGCAGTACTTC.

J is TRBJ2-3 and V is TRBV6-2 or TRBV6-3, with D tentatively TRBD1 (6 bases). Per germline, CDR1 MNHEY and CDR2 SVGEGT. CDR3 length: 18 amino acids. The V end was cut by 4 bases, the J end by 5 bases, with 25 bases between. In DNA form, the CDR3 reads TGTGCCAGCAGTTCCAACCAGGGGCGGCCCGCCGAACAAGATACGCAGTATTTT. Encoded protein: CASSSNQGRPAEQDTQYF.

This clonotype has a handful of counts. The V call is TRBV6-5, the J call TRBJ2-1; the D call may be TRBD1 or TRBD2 (5 bases each). The CDR3 has 15 amino acids. The germline gives CDR1 MNHEY, CDR2 SVGAGI. Trimming removed 0 bases at V and 5 bases at J, with 11 bases between. The CDR3 DNA reads as TGTGCCAGCAGTTACTCTGGGGGTGTCAACAATGAGCAGTTCTTC. Residues: CASSYSGGVNNEQFF.

The chain has TRBV4-1 and TRBJ2-5; either TRBD1 or TRBD2 may fit D (6 bases each). With the DNA end fitting TRBJ2-7 better, the J assignment may be wrong. The germline gives CDR1 MGHRA, CDR2 YSYEKL. CDR3 length equals 20 residues. The CDR3 reads CASSQEESRWAGQLKAEQYF. In DNA, the CDR3 is TGCGCCAGCAGCCAAGAAGAGTCCAGGTGGGCGGGACAACTAAAAGCCGAGCAGTACTTC.

This clonotype was counted between two and nine times. The rearrangement joins TRBV10-3 to TRBJ2-7; D is possibly TRBD1 (5 bases). The V gene's germline CDR1 is ENHRY and CDR2 SYGVKD. Trimming removed 6 bases at V and 0 bases at J, with 12 bases between. There are 14 residues in the CDR3. Written as DNA, the CDR3 is TGTGCCATCAGAACGACAGAGAGCTCCTACGAGCAGTACTTC. Translation gives CAIRTTESSYEQYF.

The rearrangement links TRBV2 to TRBJ1-1; no reliable D call. Germline-derived CDR1 and CDR2 are SNHLY and FYNNEI. There are 12 residues in the CDR3. V lost 8 bases and J 3 bases, leaving 10 bases between the germline ends. DNA for the CDR3: TGTGCCAGCGTCGCCAGGCACACTGAAGCTTTCTTT. Translated: CASVARHTEAFF.

This clonotype appeared a few times. CDR3 sequence (DNA): TGCAGTGCCGAGTGGGGACAGGGGGGTGATGGATCCTACGAGCAGTACTTC. This encodes CSAEWGQGGDGSYEQYF. This rearrangement joins TRBV20-1 to TRBJ2-7; the match to TRBD1 covers 11 bases. The CDR3 runs to 17 residues. The J segment lost 1 base and the V segment lost 6 bases, leaving 14 bases of the junction unmatched. The V gene's germline CDR1 is DFQATT and CDR2 SNEGSKA (reference sequence).

V gene TRBV18 combines with J gene TRBJ2-1; D unresolved. V lost 0 bases, J lost 6 bases, and 9 bases lay in between. This CDR3 spans 14 amino acids. Germline V gene lookup returns CDR1 KGHSH and CDR2 LQKENI. CDR3 DNA sequence: TGTGCCAGCTCACCACCTGCTAGTTTCAATGAGCAGTTCTTC. It is translated as CASSPPASFNEQFF.

This chain connects TRBV11-2 to TRBJ2-2; D is unclear. This CDR3 is 13 amino acids long. Germline assignment: CDR1 SGHAT and CDR2 FQNNGV. Trimming removed 2 bases from V and 7 bases from J, with 8 bases in between. The DNA for the CDR3 is TGTGCCAGCAGCTTAACACGGATCGGGGAGCTGTTTTTT. Amino acid sequence: CASSLTRIGELFF.

A single count supports this clonotype. J is TRBJ1-1 and V is TRBV15; perhaps TRBD1 as D (5 bases). The CDR3 loop spans 15 amino acids. Trimming removed 0 bases at V and 9 bases at J, with 17 bases between. Germline lookup yields CDR1 LNHNV and CDR2 YYDKDF (reference sequence). CDR3 residues: CATSRDTATGSQAFF. The CDR3 bases are TGTGCCACCAGCAGAGACACAGCCACAGGTAGTCAAGCTTTCTTT. The variable domain in full, with the rest retrieved from reference TRBV15 and TRBJ1-1, is DAMVIQNPRYQVTQFGKPVTLSCSQTLNHNVMYWYQQKSSQAPKLLFHYYDKDFNNEADTPDNFQSRRPNTSFCFLDIRSPGLGDTAMYLCATSRDTATGSQAFFGQGTRLTVV.

V is TRBV20-1 and J is TRBJ2-7; the match to TRBD2 covers 9 bases. V lost 4 bases, J lost 4 bases, and 11 bases stayed unmatched. The length of the CDR3 is 15 residues. The germline V gene encodes CDR1 DFQATT and CDR2 SNEGSKA (reference sequence). In DNA form, the CDR3 reads TGCAGTGCTATAGATGAGGCGGGAGGGCCATACGAGCAGTACTTC. This codes for CSAIDEAGGPYEQYF.

This rearrangement joins TRBV7-2 to TRBJ1-2, with 10 bases matching TRBD1. In germline, CDR1 is SGHTA, CDR2 FQGNSA. The J segment lost 8 bases and the V segment lost 5 bases, leaving 5 bases of the junction unmatched. The CDR3 extends over 13 amino acids. The CDR3: CASSPRTGGGYTF. CDR3 nucleotides: TGTGCCAGCAGCCCCCGGACAGGGGGGGGCTACACCTTC.